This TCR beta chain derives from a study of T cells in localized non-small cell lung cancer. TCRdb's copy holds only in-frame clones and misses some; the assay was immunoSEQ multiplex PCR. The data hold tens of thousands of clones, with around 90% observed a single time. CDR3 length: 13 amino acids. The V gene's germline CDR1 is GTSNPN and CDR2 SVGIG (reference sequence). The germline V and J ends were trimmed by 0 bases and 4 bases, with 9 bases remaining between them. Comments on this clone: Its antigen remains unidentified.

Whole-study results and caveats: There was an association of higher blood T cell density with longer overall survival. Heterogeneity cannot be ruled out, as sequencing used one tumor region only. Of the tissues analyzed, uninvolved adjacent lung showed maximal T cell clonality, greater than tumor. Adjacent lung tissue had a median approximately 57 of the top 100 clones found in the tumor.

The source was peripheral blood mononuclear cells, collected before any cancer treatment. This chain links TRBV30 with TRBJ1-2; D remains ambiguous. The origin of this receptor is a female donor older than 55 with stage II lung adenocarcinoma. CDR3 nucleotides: TGTGCCTGGAGTGTACGAGTGACCTATGGCTACACCTTC. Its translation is CAWSVRVTYGYTF.